The 24 T cell receptor beta chains listed next were all sequenced from one sample in a study of blood T cell repertoires in COVID-19 (dated by TCRdb to the early 2020s). The receptor library was made with the immunoSEQ multiplex PCR assay. Drawn from immuneACCESS, this table holds only the in-frame rearrangements with V and J called that TCRdb kept. Clones are partly lost; checked studies trace under half to an unresolved V gene and leave the rest unexplained. This sample holds over 110,000 clones; under 90% were observed only once. The ten largest clones take up approximately 8.2% of the sample. The sequencing input was peripheral blood. These receptors were collected from a human donor in a cohort sampled during active COVID-19.

The rearrangement uses TRBV18 and TRBJ2-3, with a possible D match to TRBD2 (6 bases). Trimming took off 1 base at V and 1 base at J, with 21 bases between the two ends. Germline V CDR1 and CDR2: KGHSH, LQKENI. The CDR3 contains 19 residues. CDR3 nucleotide sequence: TGTGCCAGCTCACCACGGAACACGGGGGTGAGAGAACGCACAGATACGCAGTATTTT. Translation gives CASSPRNTGVRERTDTQYF.

This clone was seen just once. V is TRBV6-2 or TRBV6-3 and J is TRBJ2-1; 7 bases line up with TRBD1. This CDR3 is built from 18 residues. With 0 bases clipped from V and 8 bases from J, the junction kept 16 bases outside the gene matches. Germline values: CDR1 MNHEY, CDR2 SVGEGT. The CDR3 DNA sequence: TGTGCCAGCAGTTACTCGACGTTTCGCCGGCAGGGGGTTGATGAGCAGTTCTTC. Translated: CASSYSTFRRQGVDEQFF.

J is TRBJ2-7 and V is TRBV28, with a possible D match to TRBD1 (6 bases). The length of the CDR3 is 13 residues. The germline gives CDR1 MDHEN, CDR2 SYDVKM. Trimming removed 4 bases at V and 1 base at J, with 8 bases between. CDR3 nucleotide sequence: TGTGCCAGCAGTTCAGGGGATTCCTACGAGCAGTACTTC. Its protein product is CASSSGDSYEQYF.

V gene TRBV2 combines with J gene TRBJ1-6; D is possibly TRBD1 (6 bases). The CDR3 has 12 amino acids. With 3 bases removed from V and 10 bases from J, the gap between germline ends came to 7 bases. Germline CDR1 SNHLY, CDR2 FYNNEI. The CDR3 spells CASSDRGSPLHF. CDR3 coding DNA: TGTGCCAGCAGTGACAGGGGCTCACCCCTCCACTTT.

The J gene is TRBJ2-5, the V gene TRBV18, with D unclear. Trimming stripped 6 bases from V and 3 bases from J, with 5 bases between. The CDR3 sequence is 11 residues long. CDR1 KGHSH and CDR2 LQKENI come from the germline V gene. This chain's CDR3 is CASSVEETQYF. The CDR3 DNA reads as TGTGCCAGCTCCGTAGAAGAGACCCAGTACTTC.

The CDR3 nucleotides read TGTGCCAGCAGAGCCGGGACTAGCGCCTCCTACGAGCAGTACTTC. Translation: CASRAGTSASYEQYF. V is TRBV6-5 and J is TRBJ2-7; 10 bases fit TRBD2. The germline V gene encodes CDR1 MNHEY and CDR2 SVGAGI. CDR3 length: 15 residues. J gave up 0 bases and V 6 bases, and 5 bases lay outside the gene matches.

The table lists this clone with a count of one. J is TRBJ2-7 and V is TRBV20-1, with D possibly TRBD1 on 6 matching bases. The CDR3 sequence is 11 residues long. V shed 8 bases and J shed 2 bases, with 10 bases lying between them. Germline-derived CDR1 and CDR2 are DFQATT and SNEGSKA (reference sequence). CDR3 loop: CSFGQTYEQYF. Written as DNA, the CDR3 is TGCAGTTTCGGACAGACCTACGAGCAGTACTTC.

This clone has a handful of counts. The chain is built from TRBV9 and TRBJ2-7; weak D call: TRBD2 (5 bases). Trimming took off 0 bases at V and 3 bases at J, with 13 bases between the two ends. The CDR3 has 15 residues. Germline-derived CDR1 and CDR2 are SGDLS and YYNGEE. This CDR3 is CASSVGEPDYYEQYF. CDR3 nucleotides: TGTGCCAGCAGCGTAGGGGAGCCAGATTACTACGAGCAGTACTTC.

This clone was counted a single time. J is TRBJ2-3 and V is TRBV7-9, with a possible D match to TRBD1 (5 bases). CDR1 and CDR2 from the germline V gene are SEHNR and FQNEAQ (reference sequence). The CDR3 contains 15 residues. The V end was cut by 4 bases, the J end by 0 bases, with 11 bases between. CDR3 bases: TGTGCCAGCAGCTCCGGACAAGCTAGCACAGATACGCAGTATTTT. This gives the protein CASSSGQASTDTQYF.

The chain couples TRBV4-3 to TRBJ2-2, with 12 nucleotides matching TRBD2. Germline CDR1 and CDR2: LGHNA and YSLEER. This CDR3 is built from 18 residues. V trimming: 1 base; J trimming: 4 bases; junction bases outside the gene matches: 7. CDR3 sequence (DNA): TGCGCCAGCAGCCAAGGACGGACTAGCGGGGTCGTCACCGGGGAGCTGTTTTTT. This codes for CASSQGRTSGVVTGELFF.

V and J are TRBV5-4 and TRBJ1-3, with D uncertain. CDR1 and CDR2 (germline): SGHNT, YYREEE (reference sequence). The V end was cut by 4 bases, the J end by 0 bases, with 11 bases between. The CDR3 loop spans 15 amino acids. The CDR3 DNA reads TGTGCCAGCAGCGGGCCAGAGAGCTCTGGAAACACCATATATTTT. This gives the protein CASSGPESSGNTIYF.

The genes are TRBV4-3 and TRBJ1-3; the match to TRBD1 covers 8 bases. The CDR3 consists of 17 residues. The V segment lost 5 bases and the J segment 4 bases; nucleotides outside the gene matches: 13. Germline V gene sequence: CDR1 LGHNA, CDR2 YSLEER. CDR3 sequence (DNA): TGCGCCAGCAGCTACCGGACAGGGCCCGGTGGGGGAAACACCATATATTTT. Translated, it gives CASSYRTGPGGGNTIYF.

The genes are TRBV2 and TRBJ2-7; 7 positions agree with TRBD1. Trimming at V came to 7 bases and at J to 10 bases, leaving 13 bases not matched to a gene. This CDR3 region has 13 residues. Germline V CDR1 and CDR2: SNHLY, FYNNEI. CDR3 amino acids: CASKTTGIYRQYF. For the CDR3, the DNA is TGTGCCAGCAAAACGACAGGGATTTACCGTCAGTACTTC.

V usage is TRBV27 and J usage is TRBJ1-2; D not certain. This CDR3 comprises 15 residues. V was clipped by 6 bases and J by 8 bases, with 22 bases between them. In germline, CDR1 is MNHEY, CDR2 SMNVEV (reference sequence). CDR3 sequence (DNA): TGTGCCAGCAGCCCTGCTAACGCAGGCCCGGGGGGCTACACCTTC. This sequence encodes CASSPANAGPGGYTF.

The V call is TRBV18, the J call TRBJ2-7; possibly TRBD1 for D (5 bases). Germline loops: CDR1 KGHSH, CDR2 LQKENI. The CDR3 is 16 residues long. V gave up 1 base and J gave up 3 bases, with 16 bases separating them. CDR3 sequence: CASSPRTDTRFYEQYF. The CDR3 coding sequence is TGTGCCAGCTCACCACGCACGGACACCCGCTTCTACGAGCAGTACTTC.

V usage is TRBV7-3 and J usage is TRBJ1-2, with TRBD1 matching 7 bases. With 1 base clipped from V and 4 bases from J, the junction kept 6 bases outside the gene matches. The CDR3 has 15 amino acids. From germline, CDR1 is SGHTA and CDR2 FQGTGA. In nucleotides, the CDR3 is TGTGCCAGCAGCTTAAGGGCGACAGGGCCCTATGGCTACACCTTC. It encodes CASSLRATGPYGYTF. The full variable domain, completed using reference TRBV7-3 and TRBJ1-2, is GAGVSQTPSNKVTEKGKYVELRCDPISGHTALYWYRQSLGQGPEFLIYFQGTGAADDSGLPNDRFFAVRPEGSVSTLKIQRTERGDSAVYLCASSLRATGPYGYTFGSGTRLTVV.

The rearrangement joins TRBV5-1 to TRBJ1-2; tentatively, D is TRBD1 (6 bases). V was trimmed by 4 bases and J by 9 bases, leaving 22 bases between them. The CDR3 totals 15 residues. CDR1 and CDR2 (germline): SGHRS, YFSETQ. CDR3 in DNA: TGCGCCAGCAGCAATGGACAGCAGCCTTTCACCCGCTACACCTTC. It yields the protein CASSNGQQPFTRYTF.

The chain uses TRBV6-1 and TRBJ2-7; tentative D call: TRBD1 (6 bases). The length of the CDR3 is 15 residues. Trimming left V 1 base short and J 3 bases short, with 13 bases between. The germline V gene encodes CDR1 MNHNS and CDR2 SASEGT. DNA of the CDR3: TGTGCCAGCAGTGAAGGGTCAGGGGAGTTCTACGAGCAGTACTTC. Translated, it gives CASSEGSGEFYEQYF.

The V gene is TRBV11-2, the J gene TRBJ1-1; D not certain. CDR1 and CDR2 from the germline V gene are SGHAT and FQNNGV. The CDR3 is made up of 15 amino acids. V lost 1 base to trimming and J lost 0 bases, with 9 bases between them. CDR3: CASSLAWALNTEAFF. DNA for the CDR3: TGTGCCAGCAGCTTAGCATGGGCCCTGAACACTGAAGCTTTCTTT. The entire variable domain, with the rest obtained from reference TRBV11-2 and TRBJ1-1, is as follows: EAGVAQSPRYKIIEKRQSVAFWCNPISGHATLYWYQQILGQGPKLLIQFQNNGVVDDSQLPKDRFSAERLKGVDSTLKIQPAKLEDSAVYLCASSLAWALNTEAFFGQGTRLTVV.

V and J are TRBV28 and TRBJ2-4; 8 bases line up with TRBD2. Losses at the gene ends were 4 bases for V and 3 bases for J; bases not matched to a gene: 5. This CDR3 region has 15 residues. The germline CDR1 and CDR2 sequences are MDHEN and SYDVKM. The CDR3: CASSSTGGGKNIQYF. The DNA of the CDR3 is TGTGCCAGCAGTTCAACGGGAGGGGGCAAAAACATTCAGTACTTC.

V gene TRBV9 combines with J gene TRBJ2-6; D is perhaps TRBD2 (7 bases). The CDR3 contains 20 residues. Trimming took 4 bases from V and 0 from J, leaving 23 bases between them. The germline CDR1 and CDR2 sequences are SGDLS and YYNGEE. This CDR3 reads CASSQHRGGLTNSGANVLTF. The CDR3 bases are TGTGCCAGCAGCCAACACCGCGGGGGCCTGACGAACTCTGGGGCCAACGTCCTGACTTTC.

This clone was seen only a few times. Mismatch with germline at one junction end may stem from a read error. The gene calls are TRBV6-1 and TRBJ2-7; the match to TRBD1 covers 10 bases. The germline CDR1 and CDR2 sequences are MNHNS and SASEGT. The CDR3 loop spans 13 amino acids. CDR3 amino acids: CASSEARDRGFGF. The CDR3 DNA follows: TGTGCCAGCAGTGAAGCCCGGGACAGGGGATTTGGGTTC.

The V gene is TRBV6-2 or TRBV6-3, the J gene TRBJ2-7; weak D call: TRBD1 (6 bases). Trimming left V 2 bases short and J 4 bases short, with 21 bases between. This CDR3 has 17 residues. Germline V gene data show CDR1 as MNHEY and CDR2 as SVGEGT. The CDR3 loop is CASSYKPDRPVQYEQYF. The CDR3 DNA follows: TGTGCCAGCAGTTACAAACCCGACAGGCCAGTTCAATACGAGCAGTACTTC.

The chain is built from TRBV4-2 and TRBJ2-5, with TRBD2 matching 11 bases. The V gene's germline CDR1 is LGHNA and CDR2 YNFKEQ. After removal of 4 bases from V and 3 bases from J, the junction contained 1 base not matched to a gene. CDR3 length: 14 amino acids. The CDR3 protein is CASSLAGGEETQYF. The CDR3 nucleotides are TGTGCCAGCAGCCTAGCGGGAGGGGAAGAGACCCAGTACTTC.